The 27 T cell receptor beta chains below come from one sample, sequenced in a study of T cell changes during pregnancy in multiple sclerosis (dated by TCRdb to 2018 to 2020). Libraries were constructed by the immunoSEQ multiplex PCR assay. In its TCRdb copy, this immuneACCESS table keeps in-frame sequences only and misses some clones. Where compared with another copy, unresolved V genes explain less than half of these, and the others have no known cause. Recorded for this sample are over 25,000 clones; roughly 86% of them occurred a single time. More than 6.5% of the sample belongs to the ten largest clones. The sequenced sample was CD8+ T cells from peripheral blood mononuclear cells, obtained in the second trimester of pregnancy. These receptors came from a female donor with multiple sclerosis, enrolled in a pregnancy study.

The chain uses TRBV30 and TRBJ2-7; 7 nucleotides agree with TRBD1. This CDR3 is 11 amino acids long. Per the germline V gene, CDR1 is GTSNPN and CDR2 is SVGIG (reference sequence). V shed 4 bases and J 3 bases; nucleotides not matched to a gene: 0. The CDR3 loop is CAWTGGYEQYF. The DNA for the CDR3 is TGTGCCTGGACAGGGGGCTACGAGCAGTACTTC.

The gene calls are TRBV27 and TRBJ2-1; 11 bases are a match to TRBD2. The germline V gene has CDR1 MNHEY and CDR2 SMNVEV (reference sequence). The CDR3 is 17 amino acids. Trimming at V came to 4 bases and at J to 0 bases, leaving 5 bases not matched to a gene. In DNA, the CDR3 is TGTGCCAGCAGTTCACTAGCGGGGGCCGCCTCCTACAATGAGCAGTTCTTC. This sequence encodes CASSSLAGAASYNEQFF.

This chain's CDR3 is CASSVFPHTEAFF. As DNA, the CDR3 is TGTGCCAGCAGCGTCTTCCCCCACACTGAAGCTTTCTTT. The V call is TRBV9, the J call TRBJ1-1; D not certain. The CDR3 sequence is 13 residues long. V dropped 2 bases and J dropped 3 bases, with 8 bases sitting between them. Germline V gene data show CDR1 as SGDLS and CDR2 as YYNGEE.

CDR3 sequence reads: CASSPTGGQVGEQFF. DNA for the CDR3: TGTGCCAGCAGTCCCACAGGGGGTCAAGTAGGTGAGCAGTTCTTC. J is TRBJ2-1 and V is TRBV28; 8 bases fit TRBD1. The CDR3 length is 15 residues. Unmatched junction bases numbered 12, after V lost 5 bases and J lost 9 bases. Per the germline V gene, CDR1 is MDHEN and CDR2 is SYDVKM.

This chain links TRBV28 with TRBJ1-4, with 7 bases that match TRBD1. Germline V gene sequence: CDR1 MDHEN, CDR2 SYDVKM. V was clipped by 2 bases and J by 6 bases; unmatched bases: 3. CDR3 length: 14 amino acids. The CDR3 nucleotides read TGTGCCAGCAGTTTAGTGACAGGGCATGAAAAACTGTTTTTT. This encodes CASSLVTGHEKLFF.

This clone appeared a single time. The gene calls are TRBV5-6 and TRBJ2-7, with D maybe TRBD2 (7 bases). The CDR3 is 14 residues long. The V end was cut by 4 bases, the J end by 2 bases, with 13 bases between. CDR1 and CDR2 from the germline V gene are SGHDT and YYEEEE. The CDR3 region is CASSEGGAPYEQYF. For the CDR3, the DNA is TGTGCCAGCAGCGAAGGGGGGGCCCCCTACGAGCAGTACTTC.

The rearrangement links TRBV9 to TRBJ2-2, with D tentatively TRBD2 (5 bases). Germline assignment: CDR1 SGDLS and CDR2 YYNGEE. This CDR3 contains 16 residues. Between the trimmed V and J ends, which lost 0 bases and 4 bases, there was a span of 13 bases. For the CDR3, the DNA is TGTGCCAGCAGCGTAGTAGTCTCAGGACTCACCGGGGAGCTGTTTTTT. Translating gives CASSVVVSGLTGELFF.

The chain links TRBV7-9 to TRBJ2-5; 7 bases agree with TRBD2. The length of the CDR3 is 16 residues. From germline, CDR1 is SEHNR and CDR2 FQNEAQ (reference sequence). Trimming cost V 4 bases and J 1 base; bases outside gene matches: 9. The CDR3 sequence is CASSYGGMEAQETQYF. The CDR3 bases are TGTGCCAGCAGCTACGGGGGGATGGAGGCCCAAGAGACCCAGTACTTC.

CDR3 DNA: TGTGCCAGCAGTTCCCCCCGCGGACACGACTACGAGCAGTACTTC. This sequence encodes CASSSPRGHDYEQYF. The chain has TRBV27 and TRBJ2-7, with a possible D match to TRBD1 (5 bases). V lost 4 bases, J lost 3 bases, and 16 bases lay in between. Germline CDR1 reads MNHEY; CDR2 reads SMNVEV (reference sequence). CDR3 length equals 15 residues.

The chain links TRBV19 to TRBJ2-3; 7 nucleotides line up with TRBD2. Germline V gene sequence: CDR1 LNHDA, CDR2 SQIVND (reference sequence). The CDR3 has 15 residues. V shed 5 bases and J 2 bases; nucleotides not matched to a gene: 7. The CDR3 loop is CASSSLADLTDTQYF. The CDR3 nucleotides are TGTGCCAGTAGTTCGCTAGCGGACCTCACAGATACGCAGTATTTT.

This clone has just one count. This chain connects TRBV27 to TRBJ1-5, with a weak D call TRBD1 (5 bases). The V gene lost 6 bases and the J gene lost 1 base, with 25 bases spanning the gap. Germline V gene data show CDR1 as MNHEY and CDR2 as SMNVEV (reference sequence). The CDR3 is 19 residues long. CDR3 sequence: CASSPRPVGAGGSNQPQHF. CDR3 nucleotides: TGTGCCAGCAGCCCCCGGCCGGTAGGGGCCGGAGGGAGCAATCAGCCCCAGCATTTT.

This chain uses TRBV30 with TRBJ1-2; D gene uncertain. V was cut by 1 base and J by 4 bases, with 7 bases left in between. This CDR3 region has 12 residues. Germline V gene data show CDR1 as GTSNPN and CDR2 as SVGIG (reference sequence). The CDR3 DNA sequence: TGTGCCTGGAGTGACAGTTCCTATGGCTACACCTTC. Its protein is CAWSDSSYGYTF.

The chain uses TRBV11-2 and TRBJ1-2, with D perhaps TRBD1 (5 bases). V gave up 5 bases and J gave up 10 bases, with 14 bases separating them. Germline CDR1 is SGHAT and CDR2 is FQNNGV. This CDR3 is 12 amino acids long. The CDR3 protein is CASSPGSRDYTF. The CDR3 coding sequence is TGTGCCAGCAGCCCCGGGTCCAGGGACTACACCTTC.

CDR3: CASSTANILRGLYGYTF. CDR3 bases: TGTGCCAGCAGTACCGCCAACATCTTACGGGGTCTCTATGGCTACACCTTC. V usage is TRBV28 and J usage is TRBJ1-2; D is unresolved. The germline gives CDR1 MDHEN, CDR2 SYDVKM. CDR3 length: 17 residues. Trimming shortened V by 5 bases and J by 4 bases, and 23 bases separated the two germline ends.

The CDR3 is CASSATRNEQYF. The CDR3 coding sequence is TGTGCCAGCTCCGCGACAAGGAACGAGCAGTACTTC. The V and J genes are TRBV18 and TRBJ2-7; D unclear. With 6 bases removed from V and 5 bases from J, the gap between germline ends came to 11 bases. The CDR3 consists of 12 residues. The germline V gene encodes CDR1 KGHSH and CDR2 LQKENI.

This clone was recorded once. The chain is built from TRBV10-2 and TRBJ2-5; a possible D gene is TRBD2 (5 bases). Trimming stripped 2 bases from V and 2 bases from J, with 12 bases between. This CDR3 comprises 15 residues. The germline V gene has CDR1 WSHSY and CDR2 SAAADI. In nucleotides, the CDR3 is TGCGCCAGCAGTGAGGGATACGGGGAACAAGAGACCCAGTACTTC. This translates into CASSEGYGEQETQYF.

The chain uses TRBV19 and TRBJ1-1; no reliable D call. The CDR3 is 12 amino acids. Trimming left V 9 bases short and J 8 bases short, with 16 bases between. CDR1 and CDR2 (germline): LNHDA, SQIVND (reference sequence). CDR3 bases: TGTGCCAGCCAGAACTTAGCACTGGAAGCTTTCTTT. This translates into CASQNLALEAFF.

The V and J genes are TRBV5-1 and TRBJ2-5; D may be TRBD1 (5 bases). CDR3 size: 14 residues. The V end lost 4 bases, the J end lost 1 base, and 11 bases lay between the germline ends. Germline CDR1 reads SGHRS; CDR2 reads YFSETQ. CDR3 amino acids: CASSGQGSQETQYF. The CDR3 DNA is TGCGCCAGCAGCGGGCAGGGATCCCAAGAGACCCAGTACTTC.

The CDR3 protein is CASSPTLHAYEQYF. The CDR3 DNA sequence: TGTGCCAGCAGCCCAACCTTACATGCTTACGAGCAGTACTTC. The chain couples TRBV13 to TRBJ2-7; D uncertain. The CDR3 contains 14 residues. Trimming removed 5 bases at V and 4 bases at J, with 15 bases between. CDR1 and CDR2 from the germline V gene are PRHDT and FYEKMQ (reference sequence). Full variable domain (outside the CDR3, taken from reference TRBV13 and TRBJ2-7): AAGVIQSPRHLIKEKRETATLKCYPIPRHDTVYWYQQGPGQDPQFLISFYEKMQSDKGSIPDRFSAQQFSDYHSELNMSSLELGDSALYFCASSPTLHAYEQYFGPGTRLTVT.

The J gene is TRBJ1-2, the V gene TRBV6-6; no reliable D call. V lost 7 bases, J lost 2 bases, and 8 bases lay in between. Germline-derived CDR1 and CDR2 are MNHNY and SVGAGI (reference sequence). The CDR3 contains 12 residues. The chain's CDR3 is CASTSENYGYTF. As DNA, the CDR3 is TGTGCCAGCACTTCAGAAAACTATGGCTACACCTTC.

The rearrangement links TRBV4-1 to TRBJ1-1; D is ambiguous. V lost 3 bases to trimming and J lost 0 bases, with 5 bases between them. The CDR3 spans 13 residues. Germline CDR1 and CDR2: MGHRA and YSYEKL. The CDR3 coding sequence is TGCGCCAGCAGCCACTTAGTGAACACTGAAGCTTTCTTT. Encoded protein: CASSHLVNTEAFF.

J is TRBJ1-5 and V is TRBV4-1, with TRBD1 identical over 7 bases. The CDR3 totals 14 residues. V trimming: 4 bases; J trimming: 10 bases; junction bases outside the gene matches: 10. Germline V gene lookup returns CDR1 MGHRA and CDR2 YSYEKL. The CDR3 is CASSLQNDRAPQHF. The DNA for the CDR3 is TGCGCCAGCAGCCTTCAGAACGACAGGGCACCCCAGCATTTT.

The genes are TRBV27 and TRBJ2-3; 14 positions agree with TRBD2. Germline V gene sequence: CDR1 MNHEY, CDR2 SMNVEV (reference sequence). With 4 bases clipped from V and 4 bases from J, the junction kept 7 bases outside the gene matches. The CDR3 consists of 17 residues. CDR3 residues: CASSSLTSGGASDTQYF. The CDR3 DNA reads TGTGCCAGCAGTTCTTTGACTAGCGGGGGGGCCTCAGATACGCAGTATTTT.

J is TRBJ1-5 and V is TRBV7-9, with 8 bases identical to TRBD1. J gave up 4 bases and V 5 bases, and 13 bases lay outside the gene matches. This CDR3 has 17 amino acids. Per germline, CDR1 SEHNR and CDR2 FQNEAQ (reference sequence). CDR3 sequence (DNA): TGTGCCAGCAGCGATTCGATCGGACAGGGATTGAATCAGCCCCAGCATTTT. Translated, it gives CASSDSIGQGLNQPQHF.

The chain couples TRBV9 to TRBJ2-1, with 13 bases matching TRBD2. CDR1 and CDR2 (germline): SGDLS, YYNGEE. Germline trimming cut 3 bases from V and 0 bases from J; bases unmatched to any gene: 9. This CDR3 has 19 residues. The CDR3 DNA follows: TGTGCCAGCAGCGACCCAGGACTAGCGGGGGATAGCTCCTACAATGAGCAGTTCTTC. Its protein is CASSDPGLAGDSSYNEQFF.

J is TRBJ1-2 and V is TRBV9; tentatively, D is TRBD1 (5 bases). CDR1 SGDLS and CDR2 YYNGEE come from the germline V gene. The CDR3 is 14 amino acids. Trimming shortened V by 6 bases and J by 5 bases, and 17 bases separated the two germline ends. Written as DNA, the CDR3 is TGTGCCAGCACGTACAGGCAGGCCTCATATGGCTACACCTTC. It codes for CASTYRQASYGYTF. The variable domain in full, with the rest retrieved from reference TRBV9 and TRBJ1-2, is DSGVTQTPKHLITATGQRVTLRCSPRSGDLSVYWYQQSLDQGLQFLIQYYNGEERAKGNILERFSAQQFPDLHSELNLSSLELGDSALYFCASTYRQASYGYTFGSGTRLTVV.

By sample share, this clone is medium-sized. The chain recombines TRBV11-2 with TRBJ2-7; TRBD2 matches 8 bases. Germline V gene lookup returns CDR1 SGHAT and CDR2 FQNNGV. With V trimmed by 2 bases and J by 0 bases, 6 bases remained unmatched. This CDR3 comprises 16 residues. The CDR3 loop reads CASSLLSGGPSYEQYF. CDR3 in DNA: TGTGCCAGCAGCTTACTGAGCGGGGGTCCCTCCTACGAGCAGTACTTC.